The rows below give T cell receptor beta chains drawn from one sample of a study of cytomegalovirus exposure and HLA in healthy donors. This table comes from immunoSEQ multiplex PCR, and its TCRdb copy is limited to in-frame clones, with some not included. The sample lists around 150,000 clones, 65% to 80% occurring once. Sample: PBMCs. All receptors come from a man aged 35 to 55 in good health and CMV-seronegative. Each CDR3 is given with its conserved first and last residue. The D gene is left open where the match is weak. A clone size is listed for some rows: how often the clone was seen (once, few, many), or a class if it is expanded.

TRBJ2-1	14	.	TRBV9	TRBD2	TGTGCCAGCAGCGTAGAAGCGGGAGGCGGTGAGCAGTTCTTC	CASSVEAGGGEQFF
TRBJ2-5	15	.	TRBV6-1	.	TGTGCCAGCAGTCTCGAGGGGACAAATCAAGAGACCCAGTACTTC	CASSLEGTNQETQYF
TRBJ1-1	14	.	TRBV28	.	TGTGCCAGCAGTTTAAGCCTACCGGGTCCGGGAGCTTTCTTT	CASSLSLPGPGAFF
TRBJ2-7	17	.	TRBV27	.	TGTGCCAGCACCCCCCGTCCCCTAGGGGATTTTTCCTACGAGCAGTACTTC	CASTPRPLGDFSYEQYF
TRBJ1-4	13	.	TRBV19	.	TGTGCCAGTAGTACTCAGGGAACTGAAAAACTGTTTTTT	CASSTQGTEKLFF
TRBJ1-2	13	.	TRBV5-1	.	TGCGCCAGCAGTCTCGAGGGGGACTATGGCTACACCTTC	CASSLEGDYGYTF
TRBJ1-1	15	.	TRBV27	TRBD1	TGTGCCAGCAGTAAGGGACAGGGGGCGACGACTGAAGCTTTCTTT	CASSKGQGATTEAFF
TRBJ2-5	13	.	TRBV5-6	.	TGTGCCAGCAGCCCAACGACTGGGGAGACCCAGTACTTC	CASSPTTGETQYF
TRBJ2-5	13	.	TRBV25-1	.	TGTGCCAGCAGTCGCGGGGCACAAGAGACCCAGTACTTC	CASSRGAQETQYF
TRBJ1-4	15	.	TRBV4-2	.	TGTGCCAGCAGCCAAGAGGCGGGGGCGGGAGAAAAACTGTTTTTT	CASSQEAGAGEKLFF
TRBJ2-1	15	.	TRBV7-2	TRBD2	TGTGCCAGCAGCTCTATAGCGGGAGATCTTATTGAGCAGTTCTTC	CASSSIAGDLIEQFF
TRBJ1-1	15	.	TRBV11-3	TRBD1	TGTGCCAGCAACACAGGACAGGGCCCGAACACTGAAGCTTTCTTT	CASNTGQGPNTEAFF
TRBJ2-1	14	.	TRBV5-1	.	TGCGCCAGCAGCGCCGGGGGGCGACATGGTGAGCAGTTCTTC	CASSAGGRHGEQFF
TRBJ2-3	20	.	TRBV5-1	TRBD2	TGCGCCAGCAGCTTAAGGGGACTAGCGGGAGGGCGAATTGGCACAGATACGCAGTATTTT	CASSLRGLAGGRIGTDTQYF
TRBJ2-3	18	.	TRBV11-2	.	TGTGCCAGCAGCCGTACACCGTCCCTAGCGACCAGCACAGATACGCAGTATTTT	CASSRTPSLATSTDTQYF
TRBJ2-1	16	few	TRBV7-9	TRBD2	TGTGCCAGCAGGGGAGGGCTAGCGAACTCCTACAATGAGCAGTTCTTC	CASRGGLANSYNEQFF
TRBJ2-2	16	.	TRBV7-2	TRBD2	TGTGCCAGCAGCTTAGCTAGCGGGGCCGGAACCGGGGAGCTGTTTTTT	CASSLASGAGTGELFF
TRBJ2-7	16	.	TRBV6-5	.	TGTGCCAGCAGTTACGGGGCAGGAGGGATGGGGGGCGAGCAGTACTTC	CASSYGAGGMGGEQYF
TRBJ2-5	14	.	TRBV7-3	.	TGTGCCAGCAGCTTAGGAGGGGGCGGTGAGACCCAGTACTTC	CASSLGGGGETQYF
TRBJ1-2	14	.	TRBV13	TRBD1	TGTGCCAGCAGCCTGGACAGGGGGAACTATGGCTACACCTTC	CASSLDRGNYGYTF
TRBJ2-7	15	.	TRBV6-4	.	TGTGCCACCGAGGGGGAGGGAAGGAGGACCTACGAGCAGTACTTC	CATEGEGRRTYEQYF
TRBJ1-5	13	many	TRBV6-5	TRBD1	TGTGCCAGCAGAATCACAGGGGATCAGCCCCAGCATTTT	CASRITGDQPQHF
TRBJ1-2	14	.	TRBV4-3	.	TGCGCCAGCAGCCAAGGAGTAGAGAACTATGGCTACACCTTC	CASSQGVENYGYTF
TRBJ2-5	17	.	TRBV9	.	TGTGCCAGCAGCCCGAATACGGGGGGCTCAATACAAGAGACCCAGTACTTC	CASSPNTGGSIQETQYF
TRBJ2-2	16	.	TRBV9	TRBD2	TGTGCCAGCAGCGTAGAAGCGGGAGCGTCGTCCGGGGAGCTGTTTTTT	CASSVEAGASSGELFF
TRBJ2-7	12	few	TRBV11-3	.	TGTGCCAGCAGCTTACAGGGTCCCGAGCAGTACTTC	CASSLQGPEQYF
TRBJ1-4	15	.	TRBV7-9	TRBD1	TGTGCCAGCAGCTTCGGACAGGGCGGGGATGAAAAACTGTTTTTT	CASSFGQGGDEKLFF
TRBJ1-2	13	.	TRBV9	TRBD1	TGTGCCAGCAGCGTAGGGACAGGGGATGGCTACACCTTC	CASSVGTGDGYTF
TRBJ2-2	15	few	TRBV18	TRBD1	TGTGCCAGCGCACGGACAGGGGGGAACACCGGGGAGCTGTTTTTT	CASARTGGNTGELFF
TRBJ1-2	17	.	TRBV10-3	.	TGTGCCATCAGCGTAGGCCTCCTGACAGCTCCTTCCTATGGCTACACCTTC	CAISVGLLTAPSYGYTF
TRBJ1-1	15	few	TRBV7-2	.	TGTGCCAGCAGCTTAGTGGGGGGGTTGAACACTGAAGCTTTCTTT	CASSLVGGLNTEAFF
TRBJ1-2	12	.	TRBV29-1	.	TGCAGCGTTGATATGGGACACGGAGGCTACACCTTC	CSVDMGHGGYTF